This TCR beta chain stems from a study of glioma-infiltrating T cells. Findings and limits, study-wide: Tissue-blood divergence was below expectation in non-neoplastic patients, above in gliomas. CDR3 overlap between tissue and blood was very small.

On this clonotype itself: What it recognizes is unknown. Its ends do not fully match the called genes, so a read error is possible.

TCR alpha and beta CDR3 regions were amplified from RNA using iRepertoire nested multiplex PCR. For one-step reverse transcription and amplification, about 90-450 ng of tissue mRNA or PBMC total RNA was used. In TCRdb, the multiplex PCR reads were re-called with MiXCR into one record per CDR3 protein. The sample lists 150,000 to 200,000 distinct CDR3 sequences, around 42% occurring once. Per germline, CDR1 MNHEY and CDR2 SVGEGT. This CDR3 spans 14 amino acids. This clonotype was sampled from a human donor with low-grade glioma or glioblastoma, undergoing nonglioma brain surgery, or in good health (not recorded which). Material: glioma tissue, nonneoplastic brain tissue, or PBMCs (not recorded which). This chain uses TRBV6-2 or TRBV6-3 with TRBJ2-5; possible D gene TRBD2, 6 bases. CDR3 protein: CAISEGLLQETQYF. In nucleotides, the CDR3 is TGTGCCATCAGTGAGGGACTCCTCCAAGAGACCCAGTACTTC.